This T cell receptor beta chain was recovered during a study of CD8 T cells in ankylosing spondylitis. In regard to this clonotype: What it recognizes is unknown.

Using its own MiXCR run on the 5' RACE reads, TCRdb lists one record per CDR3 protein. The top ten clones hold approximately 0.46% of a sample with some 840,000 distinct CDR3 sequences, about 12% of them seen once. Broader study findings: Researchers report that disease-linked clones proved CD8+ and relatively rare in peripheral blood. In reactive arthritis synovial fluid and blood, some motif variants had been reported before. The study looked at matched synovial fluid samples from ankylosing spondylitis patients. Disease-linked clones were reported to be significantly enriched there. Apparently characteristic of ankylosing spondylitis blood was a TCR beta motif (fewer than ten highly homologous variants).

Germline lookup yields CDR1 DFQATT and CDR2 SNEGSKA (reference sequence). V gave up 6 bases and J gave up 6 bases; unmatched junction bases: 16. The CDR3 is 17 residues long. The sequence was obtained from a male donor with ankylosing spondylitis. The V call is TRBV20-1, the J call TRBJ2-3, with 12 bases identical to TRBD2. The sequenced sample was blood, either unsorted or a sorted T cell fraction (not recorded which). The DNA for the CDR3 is TGCAGTGCAACGGATTACCAACTAGCGGGGGGAGTGGATACGCAGTATTTT. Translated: CSATDYQLAGGVDTQYF.